The TCR beta chain under discussion was sequenced for a study of blood T cell repertoires in COVID-19. Study background: The United States, Italy and Spain were the sources of the acute and convalescent COVID-19 samples. PBMCs, B-cell-depleted T cells, or T cells were the source of the cDNA or gDNA that made up the material.

Per the original methods: How many nucleated cells were present was estimated from reference gene primer amplification. Measured with immunoSEQ multiplex PCR; TCRdb has only the in-frame clones, and not every one. V, J and clone size derive from that table, while D and trimming were established from the DNA sequence. The sample yields some 200,000 clones, approximately 87% seen once. The CDR3 runs to 11 residues. Trimming removed 1 base at V and 8 bases at J, with 5 bases between. Germline CDR1 LNHNV, CDR2 YYDKDF (reference sequence). The TCR was taken from a man aged 35 to 55 with active or convalescent COVID-19. The V gene is TRBV15, the J gene TRBJ1-1; no clear D. Sequencing was carried out using peripheral blood. CDR3 nucleotide sequence: TGTGCCACCAGCAGAGGGCAAGAAGCTTTCTTT. Translated: CATSRGQEAFF.